The 8 T cell receptor beta chains below come from one sample, sequenced in a study of CD8 T cell repertoires and HIV-1 epitope variants. Their target antigens are unknown. The assay was immunoSEQ multiplex PCR, and TCRdb's table has in-frame clones only and misses some. The sample holds 5,000 to 6,500 clones, about three fifths seen once. Sequenced sample: cultured CD8+ T cells derived from PBMCs. The receptors were sampled from a male donor with HIV.

For this clone: The junction does not match germline at one end; this may be a read error. V usage is TRBV4-3 and J usage is TRBJ1-5; D might be TRBD1 (5 bases). Germline V gene data show CDR1 as LGHNA and CDR2 as YSLEER. CDR3 length: 15 residues. CDR3 sequence (DNA): TGCGTCAGCAGCCAAGAAGAGGGGAGCAATCAGCCCCAGCATTTT. Its translation: CVSSQEEGSNQPQHF.

The J gene is TRBJ2-5, the V gene TRBV6-1; maybe TRBD1 (5 bases). The germline gives CDR1 MNHNS, CDR2 SASEGT. Between the trimmed V and J ends, which lost 0 bases and 2 bases, there was a span of 16 bases. There are 17 residues in the CDR3. CDR3 protein: CASSEAPTVLEQETQYF. In DNA form, the CDR3 reads TGTGCCAGCAGTGAAGCGCCGACAGTTCTCGAACAAGAGACCCAGTACTTC.

The rearrangement uses TRBV6-6 and TRBJ1-2; no firm D call. CDR3 length equals 13 residues. Germline loops: CDR1 MNHNY, CDR2 SVGAGI (reference sequence). Trimming shortened V by 2 bases and J by 7 bases, and 11 bases separated the two germline ends. CDR3 protein: CASSYSAEGGYTF. Written as DNA, the CDR3 is TGTGCCAGCAGTTACAGTGCAGAAGGTGGCTACACCTTC.

In this sample, this clone is medium-sized. The chain couples TRBV27 to TRBJ2-7; D could derive from TRBD1 or TRBD2 (5 bases each). This CDR3 spans 16 amino acids. CDR1 is MNHEY, CDR2 SMNVEV, per germline (reference sequence). Trimming cost V 0 bases and J 0 bases, with 12 bases left between them. Written as DNA, the CDR3 is TGTGCCAGCAGTTTATCGGTTGGGACGTACTCCTACGAGCAGTACTTC. Its translation: CASSLSVGTYSYEQYF.

This clone was counted a few times. The gene calls are TRBV4-1 and TRBJ2-7; tentative D call: TRBD1 (6 bases). The V end lost 4 bases, the J end lost 2 bases, and 12 bases lay between the germline ends. Germline V gives CDR1 MGHRA, CDR2 YSYEKL. The CDR3 sequence is 14 residues long. The DNA for the CDR3 is TGCGCCAGCAGCCCCCCGACAGGAACCTACGAGCAGTACTTC. It codes for CASSPPTGTYEQYF.

The chain carries TRBV11-2 and TRBJ2-7; unclear D gene. This CDR3 is 13 amino acids long. The germline V gene has CDR1 SGHAT and CDR2 FQNNGV. V was clipped by 5 bases and J by 4 bases, with 12 bases between them. CDR3 residues: CASSPSTGYEQYF. CDR3 DNA sequence: TGTGCCAGCAGCCCATCTACCGGGTACGAGCAGTACTTC.

This clone has more than one count but fewer than ten. The V gene is TRBV2, the J gene TRBJ1-2; no clear D. CDR1 and CDR2 from the germline V gene are SNHLY and FYNNEI. The CDR3 runs to 14 residues. V gave up 4 bases and J gave up 0 bases, with 9 bases separating them. The CDR3 DNA is TGTGCCAGCAGTGGTCAGGAAGCTAACTATGGCTACACCTTC. Protein sequence: CASSGQEANYGYTF.

V and J are TRBV21-1 and TRBJ2-7. TRBV21-1 is flagged as a pseudogene. CDR3 length: 13 amino acids. This chain's CDR3 is CASSLPSSYEQYF. The CDR3 bases are TGTGCCAGCAGCTTACCAAGCTCCTACGAGCAGTACTTC.